This T cell receptor beta chain came from a study of cytomegalovirus exposure and HLA in healthy donors. Study at large: About 83 million unique TCRs from HLA-typed donors made up an early data release.

V shed 4 bases and J shed 1 base, with 10 bases lying between them. Germline lookup yields CDR1 MRHNA and CDR2 SNTAGT. This CDR3 is built from 15 residues. The PCR made use of 60 Vbeta and 13 Jbeta primers. Data came from immunoSEQ multiplex PCR; TCRdb stores just in-frame clones and leaves some out. In the table there are fewer than 120,000 clones, around 80% of which are singletons. Material for sequencing was PBMCs. The chain carries TRBV6-4 and TRBJ2-2, with D tentatively TRBD1 (6 bases). The TCR was taken from a man aged 25-45 years in good health and CMV-seropositive. CDR3 nucleotides: TGTGCCAGCAGTGTAAAGGGGGAGAACACCGGGGAGCTGTTTTTT. This sequence encodes CASSVKGENTGELFF.